The 28 T cell receptor beta chains listed next were all sequenced from one sample in a study of T cells after yellow fever vaccination (dated by TCRdb to the late 2010s). The library was made by 5' RACE. Reads for this sample came from an Illumina NovaSeq 6000. TCRdb itself trimmed the public reads at Q25 with fastp, ran MiXCR and retained productive beta chains. Rows merge per CDR3 protein into single entries with the most common DNA and genes. This sample is represented by roughly 170,000 distinct CDR3 sequences; around 9.3% of them were singletons. Around 40% of the sample is in the top ten clones. Read against the paper, the sample's treatment or condition label means: live attenuated yellow fever vaccine strain. Material: CD8+ T cells sorted from PBMCs, obtained 45 days after the yellow fever booster vaccination. These TCRs come from a young man who received the YFV17D yellow fever vaccine.

A few counts support this clonotype. The chain joins TRBV10-3 to TRBJ1-5, with D perhaps matching TRBD1 (5 bases). The CDR3 consists of 15 residues. Trimming took 4 bases from V and 4 from J, leaving 14 bases between them. Germline values: CDR1 ENHRY, CDR2 SYGVKD. CDR3 sequence reads: CAISGSAGRNQPQHF. The CDR3 nucleotides are TGTGCCATCAGTGGTTCGGCAGGGAGAAATCAGCCCCAGCATTTT.

This clonotype was found a few times. This chain links TRBV5-5 with TRBJ2-3; D not certain. Germline CDR1 and CDR2: SGHKS and YYEKEE (reference sequence). This CDR3 contains 12 residues. Trimming took 3 bases from V and 6 from J, leaving 8 bases between them. CDR3 sequence: CASSSWADTQYF. The DNA of the CDR3 is TGTGCCAGCAGCTCCTGGGCTGATACGCAGTATTTT.

The table lists this clonotype with a few counts. The rearrangement uses TRBV6-5 and TRBJ2-6, with D hard to call. Germline CDR1 and CDR2: MNHEY and SVGAGI. V was clipped by 6 bases and J by 4 bases, with 10 bases between them. The CDR3 length is 14 residues. Here the CDR3 DNA reads TGTGCCAGCAGCTCAACGTCGGGGGCCAACGTCCTGACTTTC. Translation gives CASSSTSGANVLTF.

The table lists this clonotype with many counts. This chain links TRBV7-2 with TRBJ2-5; 11 bases are shared with TRBD1. With V trimmed by 5 bases and J by 5 bases, 7 bases remained unmatched. The length of the CDR3 is 15 residues. CDR1 is SGHTA and CDR2 is FQGNSA in the germline V gene. The CDR3 protein is CASSRGQGAFETQYF. The CDR3 DNA follows: TGTGCCAGCAGCAGAGGACAGGGGGCTTTCGAGACCCAGTACTTC.

This clonotype was detected many times. This sequence joins TRBV4-1 and TRBJ1-2; 7 bases are a match to TRBD1. CDR1 is MGHRA, CDR2 YSYEKL, per germline. The CDR3 loop spans 16 amino acids. V shed 3 bases, J shed 4 bases, and the junction held 11 bases outside the gene matches. The CDR3 coding sequence is TGCGCCAGCAGCCACCCGGGTGAGGGACAGATCTATGGCTACACCTTC. Protein product: CASSHPGEGQIYGYTF.

This clonotype turned up a few times. V usage is TRBV2 and J usage is TRBJ2-7; no clear D gene. Germline-derived CDR1 and CDR2 are SNHLY and FYNNEI. This CDR3 has 11 amino acids. V lost 4 bases and J lost 5, with 6 bases in between. The CDR3 DNA is TGTGCCAGCAGTGGCAGGCACGAGCAGTACGTC. Its protein is CASSGRHEQYV.

The chain carries TRBV4-1 and TRBJ2-1, with 13 bases aligning to TRBD2. V shed 1 base and J 8 bases; nucleotides not matched to a gene: 5. Germline CDR1 MGHRA, CDR2 YSYEKL. CDR3 length: 16 residues. The CDR3 spells CASSQVTSGGAYEQFF. The CDR3 DNA follows: TGCGCCAGCAGCCAAGTAACTAGCGGGGGGGCTTATGAGCAGTTCTTC.

In its sample, this clonotype was seen many times. The chain uses TRBV12-3 or TRBV12-4 and TRBJ2-7, with D possibly matching TRBD2 (6 bases). The CDR3 totals 14 residues. With 7 bases removed from V and 6 bases from J, the gap between germline ends came to 19 bases. The CDR3 DNA sequence: TGTGCCAGCATCGGGTCTGGGGGGACCGGCGAGCAGTACTTC. It specifies CASIGSGGTGEQYF.

This clonotype came up many times. The rearrangement uses TRBV7-8 and TRBJ2-5, with 12 bases lining up with TRBD2. The CDR3 covers 15 residues. Germline-derived CDR1 and CDR2 are SGHVS and FQNEAQ. The junction had 2 bases not matched to a gene; V was cut back by 1 base and J by 5 bases. This chain's CDR3 is CASSLGTSGGETQYF. In DNA, the CDR3 is TGTGCCAGCAGCTTAGGAACTAGCGGGGGGGAGACCCAGTACTTC.

This clonotype was counted between two and nine times. The genes are TRBV7-9 and TRBJ1-2; no reliable D call. This CDR3 is built from 14 residues. V lost 5 bases and J lost 2, with 12 bases in between. The V gene's germline CDR1 is SEHNR and CDR2 FQNEAQ (reference sequence). CDR3 DNA: TGTGCCAGCAGCACCACCCGCACCAACTATGGCTACACCTTC. Translation gives CASSTTRTNYGYTF.

This clonotype was detected a few times. This chain links TRBV7-3 with TRBJ2-2, with D hard to call. CDR1 and CDR2 from the germline V gene are SGHTA and FQGTGA. Trimming removed 3 bases at V and 3 bases at J, with 2 bases between. The CDR3 is 12 residues long. For the CDR3, the DNA is TGTGCCAGCAGCTTCCACACCGGGGAGCTGTTTTTT. Translating gives CASSFHTGELFF. The whole variable domain, filled in from reference TRBV7-3 and TRBJ2-2, reads GAGVSQTPSNKVTEKGKYVELRCDPISGHTALYWYRQSLGQGPEFLIYFQGTGAADDSGLPNDRFFAVRPEGSVSTLKIQRTERGDSAVYLCASSFHTGELFFGEGSRLTVL.

This clonotype appeared a few times. The V and J genes are TRBV7-2 and TRBJ1-2, with D possibly matching TRBD1 (6 bases). CDR3 length: 14 amino acids. V lost 3 bases and J lost 2, with 10 bases in between. Germline CDR1 is SGHTA and CDR2 is FQGNSA. The CDR3, as DNA: TGTGCCAGCAGCTTCCCTACAGGGAACTATGGCTACACCTTC. Translating it yields CASSFPTGNYGYTF.

As to this clonotype: A read error is possible here, since a much larger clone lies one base away. V usage is TRBV7-9 and J usage is TRBJ1-2; D is possibly TRBD1 (6 bases). V lost 5 bases to trimming and J lost 1 base, with 8 bases between them. CDR1 is SEHNR and CDR2 is FQNEAQ in the germline V gene (reference sequence). This CDR3 contains 13 residues. DNA for the CDR3: TGTGCCAGCAGCCGGACAGTTAACTATGGCTACACCTTC. It specifies CASSRTVNYGYTF. Based on the CDR3 plus reference TRBV7-9 and TRBJ1-2, the full variable domain is DTGVSQNPRHKITKRGQNVTFRCDPISEHNRLYWYRQTLGQGPEFLTYFQNEAQLEKSRLLSDRFSAERPKGSFSTLEIQRTEQGDSAMYLCASSRTVNYGYTFGSGTRLTVV.

The chain carries TRBV12-3 or TRBV12-4 and TRBJ2-5, with 12 bases aligning to TRBD2. With 1 base clipped from V and 10 bases from J, the junction kept 22 bases outside the gene matches. The CDR3 totals 20 residues. The CDR3 bases are TGTGCCAGCAGTTTAGAAGGCGCTAGCGGGGGGGCTCCCAGACCTTGGAGCCAGTACTTC. Its protein product is CASSLEGASGGAPRPWSQYF.

This clonotype was seen repeatedly, ten times or more. V gene TRBV7-9 combines with J gene TRBJ1-1; D is undetermined. V lost 4 bases, J lost 6 bases, and 15 bases lay in between. CDR3 length: 14 residues. Germline CDR1 SEHNR, CDR2 FQNEAQ (reference sequence). CDR3 in amino acids: CASSSPGRVSEAFF. DNA for the CDR3: TGTGCCAGCAGCTCCCCTGGGCGGGTTTCTGAAGCTTTCTTT.

About this clonotype itself: At one of its ends the junction is not consistent with the germline gene, which may arise from a read error. V and J are TRBV7-9 and TRBJ2-1; the D is unclear. CDR1 and CDR2 (germline): SEHNR, FQNEAQ (reference sequence). The CDR3 runs to 13 residues. CDR3 residues: CASSLVTVSEEFF. CDR3 DNA sequence: TGTGCCAGCAGCTTAGTTACGGTCTCTGAGGAGTTCTTC.

The chain links TRBV6-2 or TRBV6-3 to TRBJ2-1; 8 bases fit TRBD2. The germline CDR1 and CDR2 sequences are MNHEY and SVGEGT. The CDR3 is 11 amino acids. J lost 15 bases, V lost 2 bases, and 3 bases had no gene match. The CDR3 coding sequence is TGTGCCAGCAGTTACCCCGGGGGGGGGTTCTTC. Translating it yields CASSYPGGGFF.

This clonotype was seen many times. The chain joins TRBV4-1 to TRBJ2-5, with 8 positions matching TRBD2. V lost 4 bases and J lost 5; bases outside the gene matches: 3. The CDR3 is 13 amino acids. Germline assignment: CDR1 MGHRA and CDR2 YSYEKL. The CDR3 DNA reads TGCGCCAGCAGCCCCGGGGGGGCGGAGACCCAGTACTTC. Its translation: CASSPGGAETQYF.

The rearrangement uses TRBV5-6 and TRBJ2-7; 9 positions agree with TRBD1. V shed 0 bases and J 0 bases; nucleotides not matched to a gene: 4. This CDR3 has 16 amino acids. CDR1 and CDR2 from the germline V gene are SGHDT and YYEEEE. In DNA form, the CDR3 reads TGTGCCAGCAGCTTGGGGACAGGGGACCTCTCCTACGAGCAGTACGTC. Its translation: CASSLGTGDLSYEQYV.

On this clonotype: Sequence at one end of the junction differs from germline and may be a read error. This chain joins TRBV7-8 and TRBJ1-1, with D perhaps matching TRBD1 (5 bases). CDR1 SGHVS and CDR2 FQNEAQ come from the germline V gene. This CDR3 spans 12 amino acids. CDR3 in amino acids: CASSLVGAEALF. CDR3 nucleotide sequence: TGTGCCAGCAGCTTAGTCGGGGCTGAAGCTTTATTT.

In its sample, this clonotype was seen many times. V usage is TRBV4-1 and J usage is TRBJ1-6, with D perhaps TRBD1 (5 bases). The CDR3 consists of 15 residues. CDR1 is MGHRA and CDR2 is YSYEKL in the germline V gene. V was trimmed by 3 bases and J by 8 bases, leaving 14 bases between them. CDR3 DNA: TGCGCCAGCAGCCAGGGCGACAGCGACTATTCACCCCTCCACTTT. Translating it yields CASSQGDSDYSPLHF.

The chain uses TRBV3-1 and TRBJ2-1; TRBD1 matches 8 bases. The CDR3 is 17 amino acids. V gave up 1 base and J gave up 3 bases; unmatched junction bases: 8. From germline, CDR1 is LGHDT and CDR2 YNNKEL (reference sequence). CDR3 in DNA: TGTGCCAGCAGCCAAGGGTTTACAGGGGGAATCTACAATGAGCAGTTCTTC. It encodes CASSQGFTGGIYNEQFF.

V gene TRBV7-8 combines with J gene TRBJ1-4, with no clear D. CDR1 SGHVS and CDR2 FQNEAQ come from the germline V gene. This CDR3 has 18 amino acids. The V and J ends lost 2 bases and 8 bases respectively, with 24 bases between them. CDR3 sequence reads: CASSLTRVSSRRGEKLFF. CDR3 nucleotide sequence: TGTGCCAGCAGCTTAACCCGGGTATCGTCGCGAAGAGGGGAAAAACTGTTTTTT. Combining the CDR3 with reference TRBV7-8 and TRBJ1-4 gives the whole variable domain GAGVSQSPRYKVAKRGQDVALRCDPISGHVSLFWYQQALGQGPEFLTYFQNEAQLDKSGLPSDRFFAERPEGSVSTLKIQRTQQEDSAVYLCASSLTRVSSRRGEKLFFGSGTQLSVL.

This clonotype was seen many times. This chain joins TRBV20-1 and TRBJ1-2; 7 bases line up with TRBD1. The germline V gene has CDR1 DFQATT and CDR2 SNEGSKA (reference sequence). The CDR3 sequence is 15 residues long. J was trimmed by 4 bases and V by 6 bases; bases with no gene match: 14. As DNA, the CDR3 is TGCAGTGCGAGGGATTGGACAGGCGGGAGCTATGGCTACACCTTC. As protein: CSARDWTGGSYGYTF.

J is TRBJ2-1 and V is TRBV12-3 or TRBV12-4; 7 bases are a match to TRBD2. The CDR3 runs to 12 residues. With V trimmed by 9 bases and J by 6 bases, 5 bases remained unmatched. The CDR3 DNA reads TGTGCCAGTTGTGGACTAGTCAATGAGCAGTTCTTC. This codes for CASCGLVNEQFF.

This clonotype was counted ten times or more. The chain has TRBV20-1 and TRBJ2-2; 7 nucleotides agree with TRBD2. The junction had 10 bases not matched to a gene; V was cut back by 3 bases and J by 0 bases. Per the germline V gene, CDR1 is DFQATT and CDR2 is SNEGSKA (reference sequence). This CDR3 is 17 amino acids long. CDR3 DNA sequence: TGCAGTGCTAGGCCCTGGGGGGGTCCCGCGAACACCGGGGAGCTGTTTTTT. Amino acids: CSARPWGGPANTGELFF.

Only a few counts were recorded for this clonotype. This rearrangement joins TRBV4-3 to TRBJ2-1, with D possibly called TRBD1 or TRBD2 (5 bases each). CDR1 LGHNA and CDR2 YSLEER come from the germline V gene. The length of the CDR3 is 16 residues. V was cut by 5 bases and J by 7 bases, with 21 bases left in between. The CDR3 DNA sequence: TGCGCCAGCAGCTTTCTCGGGACCCGAATCGGTAATGAGCAGTTCTTC. Encoded protein: CASSFLGTRIGNEQFF.

The V call is TRBV27, the J call TRBJ2-1; 8 positions match TRBD2. V shed 0 bases, J shed 8 bases, and the junction held 3 bases outside the gene matches. The CDR3 length is 14 residues. CDR1 is MNHEY and CDR2 is SMNVEV in the germline V gene (reference sequence). The CDR3 is CASSLSSGGYEQFF. The CDR3 nucleotides read TGTGCCAGCAGTTTATCCAGCGGGGGCTATGAGCAGTTCTTC.